This TCR beta chain came from a study of radiation and T cells in renal cell carcinoma. Broader study findings: Dominant CDR3 motifs were more common in irradiated tumors than controls.

Measured with immunoSEQ multiplex PCR; TCRdb has only the in-frame clones, and not every one. Here the sample spans about 10,000 clones, about three fifths being singletons. Treatment given: treatment-naive control, cytoreductive nephrectomy. Controls included a few female and about 12 male donors, resected 2011 to 2014. As regards this clone: The antigen remains undetermined.

The clonotype comes from a man aged 35 to 55 with renal cell carcinoma. The input for sequencing was tumor tissue, taken from a patient whose treatment was nephrectomy without radiotherapy.

The chain's CDR3 is CAIKPDRDNEQFF. CDR3 coding DNA: TGTGCCATCAAGCCCGACAGGGACAATGAGCAGTTCTTC. This sequence joins TRBV10-3 and TRBJ2-1; 7 bases are a match to TRBD1. Trimming took 7 bases from V and 5 from J; bases not matched to a gene: 5. This CDR3 comprises 13 residues. CDR1 and CDR2 (germline): ENHRY, SYGVKD.